One sample yielded the 27 T cell receptor beta chains listed below, sequenced in a study of blood T cells in healthy people across ages. Primed by a sample-barcoded 5' primer and a J-beta primer mix, a second PCR proceeded for roughly 7 to 11 cycles. MiXCR, run by TCRdb on the 5' RACE reads, gives a single entry per CDR3 protein. The sample includes under 1,100,000 distinct CDR3 sequences, approximately 25% of them seen just once. These records were also assigned to another study, of T cells of mothers and their children.

What was sequenced was blood. The source of these receptors is a girl aged 2 to 10 in good health.

This clonotype appeared a single time. CDR3 in amino acids: CASVQDRYFGTKNIQYF. In nucleotides, the CDR3 is TGTGCTAGTGTTCAGGACAGATACTTTGGGACCAAAAACATTCAGTACTTC. V usage is TRBV12-5 and J usage is TRBJ2-7; D may be TRBD1 (6 bases). The closer fit of TRBJ2-4 to the DNA end suggests the J call may be wrong. Germline loops: CDR1 LGHNT, CDR2 FRNRAP. The CDR3 has 17 amino acids.

This clonotype turned up a few times. The V call is TRBV5-5, the J call TRBJ2-5; 10 nucleotides align to TRBD2. Germline V gives CDR1 SGHKS, CDR2 YYEKEE (reference sequence). The J segment lost 3 bases and the V segment lost 4 bases, leaving 9 bases of the junction unmatched. CDR3 length: 16 amino acids. The DNA of the CDR3 is TGTGCCAGCAGCGCCGACGCTAGCGGGGGAAAAGAGACCCAGTACTTC. Residues: CASSADASGGKETQYF.

The chain carries TRBV29-1 and TRBJ2-5, with TRBD2 identical over 10 bases. The end of the DNA is better explained by TRBJ2-7, so the J call may be wrong. CDR3 length equals 14 residues. The germline gives CDR1 SQVTM, CDR2 ANQGSEA. CDR3 nucleotides: TGCAGCGTTGGGCTAGCGGGAGAGTCCTACGAGCAGTACTTC. Encoded protein: CSVGLAGESYEQYF.

The CDR3 sequence is CASSQSSTSYNEQFF. Here the CDR3 DNA reads TGCGCCAGCAGCCAAAGTAGCACCAGCTACAATGAGCAGTTCTTC. This chain connects TRBV4-1 to TRBJ2-1, with D uncertain. Looked up from germline, CDR1 is MGHRA and CDR2 is YSYEKL. Trimming left V 2 bases short and J 3 bases short, with 11 bases between. The CDR3 consists of 15 residues.

The genes are TRBV15 and TRBJ2-2, with 7 bases identical to TRBD1. In germline, CDR1 is LNHNV, CDR2 YYDKDF (reference sequence). The CDR3 sequence is 19 residues long. V dropped 5 bases and J dropped 0; count of bases not matched to a gene: 15. CDR3 region: CATSLKEPPGQPNTGELFF. As DNA, the CDR3 is TGTGCCACCAGCCTGAAGGAACCTCCGGGACAGCCGAACACCGGGGAGCTGTTTTTT. The whole variable domain, filled in from reference TRBV15 and TRBJ2-2, reads DAMVIQNPRYQVTQFGKPVTLSCSQTLNHNVMYWYQQKSSQAPKLLFHYYDKDFNNEADTPDNFQSRRPNTSFCFLDIRSPGLGDTAMYLCATSLKEPPGQPNTGELFFGEGSRLTVL.

The rearrangement uses TRBV29-1 and TRBJ1-5; perhaps TRBD1 as D (5 bases). Germline CDR1 is SQVTM and CDR2 is ANQGSEA. The CDR3 consists of 15 residues. V was clipped by 5 bases and J by 0 bases, with 14 bases between them. CDR3 in DNA: TGCAGCGTTTCTGAAGGGGAATATAGCAATCAGCCCCAGCATTTT. It translates to CSVSEGEYSNQPQHF.

The chain couples TRBV4-2 to TRBJ2-5, with D possibly being TRBD2 (6 bases). Gene TRBJ2-7 matches the end of the DNA better, so the J call may be wrong. In germline, CDR1 is LGHNA, CDR2 YNFKEQ. The CDR3 runs to 16 residues. CDR3: CASSQDYGGASYEQYF. The CDR3 DNA reads as TGTGCCAGCAGCCAAGATTATGGCGGGGCCTCCTACGAGCAGTACTTC.

This clonotype was detected only a few times. V is TRBV3-1 and J is TRBJ2-1; 14 nucleotides align to TRBD2. Germline V gene sequence: CDR1 LGHDT, CDR2 YNNKEL (reference sequence). The CDR3 has 20 amino acids. Unmatched junction bases numbered 10, after V lost 1 base and J lost 2 bases. The CDR3 here is CASSQVGTSGRWLAYNEQFF. In DNA form, the CDR3 reads TGTGCCAGCAGCCAAGTAGGGACTAGCGGGAGATGGTTGGCCTACAATGAGCAGTTCTTC.

This sequence joins TRBV29-1 and TRBJ2-3, with 10 nucleotides matching TRBD2. The V and J ends lost 7 bases and 3 bases, in that order; junction bases with no gene match: 10. The CDR3 spans 15 residues. Germline V gene data show CDR1 as SQVTM and CDR2 as ANQGSEA. The CDR3 sequence is CSAQAGGPATDTQYF. The CDR3 bases are TGCAGCGCCCAAGCGGGAGGGCCTGCTACAGATACGCAGTATTTT.

This sequence joins TRBV9 and TRBJ2-5; 16 bases map to TRBD2. In germline, CDR1 is SGDLS, CDR2 YYNGEE. V gave up 3 bases and J gave up 4 bases; unmatched junction bases: 9. The CDR3 runs 18 residues. The CDR3 spells CASSAGTSGGADRETQYF. CDR3 sequence (DNA): TGTGCCAGCAGCGCCGGGACTAGCGGGGGGGCCGATCGAGAGACCCAGTACTTC. Variable domain in full (rest from reference TRBV9 and TRBJ2-5): DSGVTQTPKHLITATGQRVTLRCSPRSGDLSVYWYQQSLDQGLQFLIQYYNGEERAKGNILERFSAQQFPDLHSELNLSSLELGDSALYFCASSAGTSGGADRETQYFGPGTRLLVL.

This clonotype was counted between two and nine times. The CDR3 loop is CASSYSQERNGYTF. CDR3 in DNA: TGTGCCAGCAGTTACTCGCAGGAGCGTAATGGCTACACCTTC. The chain couples TRBV6-5 to TRBJ1-2; unclear D gene. The CDR3 spans 14 residues. Germline V gene lookup returns CDR1 MNHEY and CDR2 SVGAGI. Trimming removed 0 bases from V and 6 bases from J, with 11 bases in between.

This sequence joins TRBV24-1 and TRBJ1-2; perhaps TRBD1 as D (5 bases). CDR1 KGHDR and CDR2 SFDVKD come from the germline V gene. The V gene lost 2 bases and the J gene lost 8 bases, with 11 bases spanning the gap. There are 13 residues in the CDR3. CDR3 residues: CATSDSGMGGYTF. CDR3 bases: TGTGCCACCAGTGATTCAGGGATGGGAGGCTACACCTTC.

The chain couples TRBV7-2 to TRBJ1-4; a possible D gene is TRBD1 (5 bases). The length of the CDR3 is 13 residues. CDR1 and CDR2 (germline): SGHTA, FQGNSA. V lost 5 bases to trimming and J lost 8 bases, with 12 bases between them. CDR3 DNA sequence: TGTGCCAGCAGCCAGGGAAGGGGAGAAAAACTGTTTTTT. Protein sequence: CASSQGRGEKLFF.

This clonotype was found a few times. V usage is TRBV4-2 and J usage is TRBJ2-7; TRBD2 matches at 9 bases. CDR1 is LGHNA, CDR2 YNFKEQ, per germline. With 0 bases clipped from V and 5 bases from J, the junction kept 11 bases outside the gene matches. This CDR3 contains 17 residues. CDR3 sequence reads: CASSQEPSGGFLHEQYF. The DNA of the CDR3 is TGTGCCAGCAGCCAAGAACCCAGCGGGGGGTTTCTCCACGAGCAGTACTTC.

This chain connects TRBV9 to TRBJ1-4; the D gene is possibly TRBD1 (5 bases). Germline V CDR1 and CDR2: SGDLS, YYNGEE. This CDR3 is 15 amino acids long. Trimming pared 4 bases from V and 1 base from J, leaving 11 bases between. This chain's CDR3 is CASSPGLGTNEKLFF. The CDR3 DNA is TGTGCCAGCAGCCCAGGGTTGGGAACTAATGAAAAACTGTTTTTT.

CDR3 nucleotide sequence: TGTGCCAGCAGTTTAAGGATGAGGGAGGGCACTGAAGCTTTCTTT. This codes for CASSLRMREGTEAFF. The chain has TRBV12-3 or TRBV12-4 and TRBJ1-1, with no clear D. The CDR3 covers 15 residues. The germline V and J ends were trimmed by 2 bases and 4 bases, with 14 bases remaining between them.

This clonotype was observed a handful of times. The chain couples TRBV12-3 or TRBV12-4 to TRBJ1-4; D unresolved. The CDR3 spans 15 residues. Trimming cost V 6 bases and J 4 bases, with 15 bases left between them. CDR3 amino acids: CASSFQEQSNEKLFF. CDR3 nucleotide sequence: TGTGCCAGCAGCTTTCAGGAGCAGAGTAATGAAAAACTGTTTTTT.

This clonotype was seen a handful of times. The chain combines TRBV20-1 with TRBJ2-5; 8 nucleotides agree with TRBD2. CDR3 size: 14 residues. Per the germline V gene, CDR1 is DFQATT and CDR2 is SNEGSKA (reference sequence). Here the CDR3 DNA reads TGCCCTGAGGGACGGGAGGGTAGTGTAGAGACCCAGTACTTC. Translated, it gives CPEGREGSVETQYF.

This clonotype was observed a few times. Here the CDR3 DNA reads TGTGCCAGCAGCGTAGACCCAGGGCAGGGCTACACCTTC. Amino acid sequence: CASSVDPGQGYTF. The gene calls are TRBV9 and TRBJ1-2; maybe TRBD1 (5 bases). CDR1 is SGDLS, CDR2 YYNGEE, per germline. V lost 0 bases and J lost 8, with 11 bases in between. The CDR3 consists of 13 residues.

J is TRBJ2-5 and V is TRBV12-3 or TRBV12-4; 14 bases match TRBD2. The J call could be wrong; TRBJ2-1 is a better fit for the DNA end. This CDR3 region has 15 residues. CDR3 in DNA: TGTGCCAGCAGGAGGACTAGCGGGGGGAAGCCTGAGCAGTTCTTC. Translated: CASRRTSGGKPEQFF.

The J gene is TRBJ2-5, the V gene TRBV5-1, with D possibly TRBD2 on 5 matching bases. This CDR3 region has 13 residues. Germline lookup yields CDR1 SGHRS and CDR2 YFSETQ. Trimming took 6 bases from V and 4 from J, leaving 13 bases between them. The CDR3: CASTPFGGETQYF. The CDR3 DNA is TGCGCCAGCACCCCTTTCGGAGGAGAGACCCAGTACTTC.

This clonotype was detected a few times. V and J are TRBV20-1 and TRBJ2-5; TRBD2 is a possible D gene (7 bases). Per germline, CDR1 DFQATT and CDR2 SNEGSKA (reference sequence). Trimming stripped 2 bases from V and 5 bases from J, with 15 bases between. This CDR3 is 14 amino acids long. Here the CDR3 reads CSARSLGGAETQYF. CDR3 coding DNA: TGCAGTGCTAGAAGCCTGGGGGGGGCGGAGACCCAGTACTTC.

J is TRBJ1-2 and V is TRBV29-1, with D unclear. The CDR3 totals 14 residues. V was shortened by 2 bases and J by 0 bases, with 10 bases between the two germline ends. From germline, CDR1 is SQVTM and CDR2 ANQGSEA. This chain's CDR3 is CSVEWAGPNYGYTF. CDR3 nucleotides: TGCAGCGTTGAATGGGCAGGTCCTAACTATGGCTACACCTTC.

This clonotype appeared a few times. This chain uses TRBV14 with TRBJ2-5, with TRBD2 as a possible D gene (6 bases). Germline V lookup: CDR1 SGHDN, CDR2 FVKESK. V gave up 2 bases and J gave up 14 bases, with 15 bases separating them. The CDR3 covers 12 residues. CDR3 bases: TGTGCCAGCAGCCAATCGCTGGGGGACTGCTACTTC. Its protein is CASSQSLGDCYF.

This clonotype was observed a few times. V and J are TRBV2 and TRBJ1-1; maybe TRBD1 (5 bases). The CDR3 extends over 12 amino acids. Trimming cost V 8 bases and J 1 base, with 8 bases left between them. The germline V gene has CDR1 SNHLY and CDR2 FYNNEI. This CDR3 is CASVQGNTEAFF. CDR3 in DNA: TGTGCCAGCGTCCAGGGGAACACTGAAGCTTTCTTT.

This sequence joins TRBV6-5 and TRBJ1-1, with D perhaps matching TRBD1 (5 bases). The length of the CDR3 is 14 residues. Germline assignment: CDR1 MNHEY and CDR2 SVGAGI. V was cut by 3 bases and J by 1 base, with 9 bases left in between. In nucleotides, the CDR3 is TGTGCCAGCAGTTATATTCAGGGGAACACTGAAGCTTTCTTT. Residues: CASSYIQGNTEAFF.

This chain uses TRBV20-1 with TRBJ1-6; D might be TRBD1 (5 bases). This CDR3 contains 13 residues. Germline V gene sequence: CDR1 DFQATT, CDR2 SNEGSKA (reference sequence). The V gene lost 6 bases and the J gene lost 5 bases, with 11 bases spanning the gap. The CDR3 region has the DNA TGCAGTGCCCGTCGGGGGGATAATTCACCCCTCCACTTT. This gives the protein CSARRGDNSPLHF.